The clone carrying this TCR beta chain has just a few counts. Its antigen is not known. The data belong to a study of blood T cells in healthy people across ages. On the study more broadly: Template switching picked up about one barcoded beta molecule for each two T cells.

Notes on the study in general: Diversity of TCR beta per million T cells declined in a roughly linear way with age.

Primers used in a second PCR of about 7 to 12 cycles were a sample-barcoded 5' primer and a J-beta primer mix. Each cDNA molecule was tagged by a template-switch adaptor with 12 random nucleotides. TCRdb re-called the 5' RACE reads through MiXCR, storing one row per CDR3 protein. This sample has about 1.8 million distinct CDR3 sequences, with approximately 50% found just once. Specimen: blood. This TCR came from a woman between 40 and 50 years old in good health.

CDR3 nucleotide sequence: TGTGCCAGCAGTTACGGAGGGGTTGAAGAGACCCAGTACTTC. Translating gives CASSYGGVEETQYF. The rearrangement joins TRBV6-6 to TRBJ2-5; TRBD2 is a possible D gene (6 bases). V lost 2 bases and J 3 bases, leaving 10 bases between the germline ends. This CDR3 is 14 amino acids long. CDR1 and CDR2 from the germline V gene are MNHNY and SVGAGI (reference sequence).